This T cell receptor beta chain was observed in a study of T cell responses to AZD1222 COVID-19 vaccine. Notes on the study in general: Spike was spanned by vaccine-associated CD4 TCRs, with dominance at 160-218 and 743-854. Possibly, clonal diversity was underestimated; donors were largely white British and included more females. Reportedly, close to half of spike-specific TCRs are directed against unmutated variant regions. The repertoires were collected only after the peak T cell response.

Trimming at V came to 1 base and at J to 6 bases, leaving 1 base not matched to a gene. The CDR3 is 13 residues long. Per the germline V gene, CDR1 is SGHVS and CDR2 is FNYEAQ. As regards this clone: Antigen: not known.

The assay was immunoSEQ multiplex PCR, and TCRdb's table has in-frame clones only and misses some. The sample lists 120,000 to 150,000 clones, 75% to 95% occurring once. Material: peripheral blood, obtained on day 0 of AZD1222 vaccination. This TCR came from an adult in good health. V usage is TRBV7-6 and J usage is TRBJ1-2, with 8 bases matching TRBD1. CDR3 amino acids: CASSLVGQDGYTF. The CDR3 DNA reads TGTGCCAGCAGCTTAGTGGGACAGGATGGCTACACCTTC.